This TCR beta chain emerged from a study of blood T cell repertoires in COVID-19. CDR1 is KGHSH and CDR2 is LQKENI in the germline V gene. This CDR3 has 12 residues. V lost 4 bases and J lost 6; bases outside the gene matches: 1. This clone came up a few times. Original methodology: Using reference gene primer amplification, nucleated cell counts were estimated. Data came from immunoSEQ multiplex PCR; TCRdb stores just in-frame clones and leaves some out. That table is the source of V, J and clone size, and D and trimming were worked out from the DNA. Altogether fewer than 50,000 clones are present, 90% to 95% being singletons, with the ten largest covering 0.37%.

The sequence was obtained from a man aged 50-59 years with COVID-19, enrolled during active disease. The sequenced sample consisted of peripheral blood. The chain joins TRBV18 to TRBJ2-7; 9 positions agree with TRBD1. CDR3 protein: CASSLDRGEQYF. CDR3 DNA: TGTGCCAGCTCACTGGACAGGGGCGAGCAGTACTTC. Full variable domain (remainder filled in from reference TRBV18 and TRBJ2-7): NAGVMQNPRHLVRRRGQEARLRCSPMKGHSHVYWYRQLPEEGLKFMVYLQKENIIDESGMPKERFSAEFPKEGPSILRIQQVVRGDSAAYFCASSLDRGEQYFGPGTRLTVT.